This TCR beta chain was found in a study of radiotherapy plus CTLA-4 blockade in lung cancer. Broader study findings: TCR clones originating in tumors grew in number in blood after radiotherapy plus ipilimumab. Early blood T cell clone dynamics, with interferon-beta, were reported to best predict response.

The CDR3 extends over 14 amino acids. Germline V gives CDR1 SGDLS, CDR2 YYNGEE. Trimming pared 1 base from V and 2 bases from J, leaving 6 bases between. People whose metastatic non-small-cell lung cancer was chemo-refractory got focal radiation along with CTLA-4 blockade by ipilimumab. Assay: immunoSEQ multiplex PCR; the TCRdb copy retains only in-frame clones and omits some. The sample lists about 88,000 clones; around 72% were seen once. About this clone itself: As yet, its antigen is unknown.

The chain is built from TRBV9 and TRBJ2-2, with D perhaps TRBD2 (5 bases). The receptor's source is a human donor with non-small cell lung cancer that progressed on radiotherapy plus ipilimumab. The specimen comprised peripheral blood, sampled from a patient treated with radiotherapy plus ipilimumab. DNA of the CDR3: TGTGCCAGCAGCGTAACGGGAAACACCGGGGAGCTGTTTTTT. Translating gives CASSVTGNTGELFF.